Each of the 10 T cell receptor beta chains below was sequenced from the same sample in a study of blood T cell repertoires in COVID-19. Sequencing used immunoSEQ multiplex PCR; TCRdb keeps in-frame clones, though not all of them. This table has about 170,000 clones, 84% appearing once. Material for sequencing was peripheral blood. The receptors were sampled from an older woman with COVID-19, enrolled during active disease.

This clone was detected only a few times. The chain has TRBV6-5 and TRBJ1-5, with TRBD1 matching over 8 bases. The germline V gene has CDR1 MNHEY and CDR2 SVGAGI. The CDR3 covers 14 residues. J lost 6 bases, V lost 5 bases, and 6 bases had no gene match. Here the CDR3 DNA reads TGTGCCAGCAGTCTCAACAGGGGGGTTCAGCCCCAGCATTTT. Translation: CASSLNRGVQPQHF.

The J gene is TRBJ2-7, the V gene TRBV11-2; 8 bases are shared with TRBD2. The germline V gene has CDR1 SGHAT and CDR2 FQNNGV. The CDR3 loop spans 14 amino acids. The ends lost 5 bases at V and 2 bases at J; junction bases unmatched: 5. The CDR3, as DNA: TGTGCCAGCAGCATAACTAGCGGCGCCTACGAGCAGTACGTC. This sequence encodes CASSITSGAYEQYV.

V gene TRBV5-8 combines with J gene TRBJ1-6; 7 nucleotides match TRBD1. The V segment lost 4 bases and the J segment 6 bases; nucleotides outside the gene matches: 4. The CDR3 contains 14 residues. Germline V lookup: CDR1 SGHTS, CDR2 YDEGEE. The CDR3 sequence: CASSRGQPNSPLHF. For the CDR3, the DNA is TGTGCCAGCAGCAGGGGACAGCCTAATTCACCCCTCCACTTT.

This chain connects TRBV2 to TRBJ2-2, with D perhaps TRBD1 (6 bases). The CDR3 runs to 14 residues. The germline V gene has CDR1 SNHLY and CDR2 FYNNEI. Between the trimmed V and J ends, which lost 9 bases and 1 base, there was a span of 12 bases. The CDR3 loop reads CARTNRVNTGELFF. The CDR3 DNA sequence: TGTGCCAGGACTAACAGGGTGAACACCGGGGAGCTGTTTTTT.

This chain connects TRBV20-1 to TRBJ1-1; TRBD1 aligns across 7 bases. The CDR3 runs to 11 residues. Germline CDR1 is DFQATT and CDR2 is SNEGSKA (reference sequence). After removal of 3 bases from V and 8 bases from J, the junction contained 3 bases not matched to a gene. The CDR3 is CSASADREAFF. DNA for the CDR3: TGCAGTGCTAGTGCGGACAGGGAAGCTTTCTTT.

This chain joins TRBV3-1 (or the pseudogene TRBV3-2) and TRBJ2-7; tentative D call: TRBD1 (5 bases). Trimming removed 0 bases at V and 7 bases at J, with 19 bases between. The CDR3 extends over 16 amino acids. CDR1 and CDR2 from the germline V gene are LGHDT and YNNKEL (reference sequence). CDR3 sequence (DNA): TGTGCCAGCAGCCAAGATAGGGGCGCCCCCCCTGGGGAGCAGTACTTC. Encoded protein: CASSQDRGAPPGEQYF.

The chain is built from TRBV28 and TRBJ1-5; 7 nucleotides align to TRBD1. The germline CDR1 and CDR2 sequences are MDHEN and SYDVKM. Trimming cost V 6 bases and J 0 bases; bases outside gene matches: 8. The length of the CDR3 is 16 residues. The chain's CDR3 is CASSYGTVYSNQPQHF. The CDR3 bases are TGTGCCAGCAGCTACGGGACAGTTTATAGCAATCAGCCCCAGCATTTT.

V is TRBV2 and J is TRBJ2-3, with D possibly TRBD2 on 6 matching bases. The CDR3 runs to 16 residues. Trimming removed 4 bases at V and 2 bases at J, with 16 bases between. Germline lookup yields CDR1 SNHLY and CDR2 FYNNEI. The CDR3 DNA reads TGTGCCAGCAGTGGGGCCCGCCGGGGGACCACAGATACGCAGTATTTT. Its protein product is CASSGARRGTTDTQYF.

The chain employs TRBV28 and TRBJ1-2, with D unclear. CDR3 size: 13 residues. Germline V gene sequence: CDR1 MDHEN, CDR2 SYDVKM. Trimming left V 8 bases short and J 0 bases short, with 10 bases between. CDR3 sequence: CASVGQTNYGYTF. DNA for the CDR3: TGTGCCAGCGTGGGCCAGACTAACTATGGCTACACCTTC.

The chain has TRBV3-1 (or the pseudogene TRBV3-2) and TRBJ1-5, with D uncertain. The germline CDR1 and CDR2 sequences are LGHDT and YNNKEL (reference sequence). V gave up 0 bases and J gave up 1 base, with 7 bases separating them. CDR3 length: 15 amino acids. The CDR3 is CASSQDGGSNQPQHF. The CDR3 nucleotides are TGTGCCAGCAGCCAAGACGGCGGCAGCAATCAGCCCCAGCATTTT.